Following are 7 T cell receptor beta chains from one sample sequenced in a study of patients and donors after allogeneic stem cell transplantation. MiXCR, run by TCRdb on the RT-PCR reads, gives a single entry per CDR3 protein. The sample has about 960,000 distinct CDR3 sequences, under 20% seen once. Sequenced sample: blood, either unsorted or a sorted T cell fraction (not recorded which). These receptors came from a human donor who was either an allogeneic HSCT recipient or a stem cell or donor lymphocyte infusion donor (not recorded which). It is not recorded whose cells these are; they may come from a transplant donor.

The V call is TRBV20-1, the J call TRBJ2-5, with 7 bases identical to TRBD1. This CDR3 spans 14 amino acids. Germline CDR1 and CDR2: DFQATT and SNEGSKA (reference sequence). With V trimmed by 4 bases and J by 4 bases, 9 bases remained unmatched. This chain's CDR3 is CSATRTGAGETQYF. The CDR3 DNA is TGCAGTGCTACACGCACAGGGGCGGGAGAGACCCAGTACTTC.

The sample holds a few counts of this clonotype. The rearrangement uses TRBV20-1 and TRBJ1-2; the match to TRBD1 covers 9 bases. This CDR3 contains 14 residues. V was clipped by 5 bases and J by 4 bases; unmatched bases: 8. Germline V gene sequence: CDR1 DFQATT, CDR2 SNEGSKA (reference sequence). The CDR3 sequence is CSASGQGPLYGYTF. As DNA, the CDR3 is TGCAGTGCTTCCGGACAGGGGCCCCTCTATGGCTACACCTTC.

This clonotype appeared many times. This chain links TRBV12-3 or TRBV12-4 with TRBJ2-7, with D possibly matching TRBD1 (6 bases). The CDR3 contains 14 residues. V was trimmed by 2 bases and J by 4 bases, leaving 12 bases between them. The CDR3 DNA reads TGTGCCAGCAGTTTATCTGGGGGCGGGTACGAGCAGTACTTC. This codes for CASSLSGGGYEQYF.

This clonotype has at least ten counts. This chain connects TRBV12-3 or TRBV12-4 to TRBJ2-7; tentatively, D is TRBD2 (5 bases). The V end lost 3 bases, the J end lost 6 bases, and 15 bases lay between the germline ends. The CDR3 contains 14 residues. CDR3 residues: CASSLSGTLPEQYF. As DNA, the CDR3 is TGTGCCAGCAGTTTGAGCGGCACCCTACCCGAGCAGTACTTC.

This clonotype was seen only a few times. The chain is built from TRBV6-1 and TRBJ1-1; 7 bases align to TRBD1. V shed 6 bases and J 5 bases; nucleotides not matched to a gene: 9. Germline CDR1 MNHNS, CDR2 SASEGT. The CDR3 is 14 residues long. The CDR3 here is CASRAGGYGTEAFF. The CDR3 bases are TGTGCCAGCAGGGCAGGGGGGTATGGGACTGAAGCTTTCTTT.

This clonotype came up many times. The genes are TRBV24-1 and TRBJ2-1; D is perhaps TRBD2 (5 bases). The CDR3 is 14 residues long. CDR1 is KGHDR, CDR2 SFDVKD, per germline. Trimming left V 4 bases short and J 0 bases short, with 6 bases between. The DNA of the CDR3 is TGTGCCACCAGTGAGCGGGTCTCCTACAATGAGCAGTTCTTC. Residues: CATSERVSYNEQFF.

V is TRBV5-1 and J is TRBJ1-1; a weak D match, TRBD1 (5 bases). Germline assignment: CDR1 SGHRS and CDR2 YFSETQ. This CDR3 contains 14 residues. V was cut by 0 bases and J by 6 bases, with 12 bases left in between. CDR3 nucleotide sequence: TGCGCCAGCAGCTTGGCCATGGGGGTTTCTGAAGCTTTCTTT. It codes for CASSLAMGVSEAFF.